A selection of T cell receptor beta chains follows, all from one sample in a study of Ad26.COV2.S vaccination and SARS-CoV-2 variants. Sequencing used immunoSEQ multiplex PCR; TCRdb keeps in-frame clones, though not all of them. This sample has hundreds of thousands of clones, with approximately 87% found just once. This specimen consisted of peripheral blood, obtained in a trial of Ad26.COV2.S vaccine versus placebo. These receptors originate from a person aged 18 to 59 who received the Ad26.COV2.S COVID-19 vaccine or a placebo. Both conserved end residues are part of each CDR3. The D gene is left open where the match is weak. Rows may omit the clone size; those that give it use once, few, many or a size class.

V,J,length,size,D,CDR3,DNA
TRBV9,TRBJ2-2,16,NA,TRBD1,CASSGSTGTITGELFF,TGTGCCAGCAGCGGCTCGACAGGGACAATCACCGGGGAGCTGTTTTTT
TRBV5-1,TRBJ2-7,12,NA,NA,CASSLGAYEQYF,TGCGCCAGCAGCTTGGGGGCTTACGAGCAGTACTTC
TRBV6-5,TRBJ1-6,13,NA,NA,CASSYGVNSPLHF,TGTGCCAGCAGTTACGGGGTTAATTCACCCCTCCACTTT
TRBV19,TRBJ1-5,16,NA,TRBD1,CASSIYGTASNQPQHF,TGTGCCAGTAGTATTTATGGGACAGCTAGCAATCAGCCCCAGCATTTT
TRBV6-6,TRBJ1-5,14,NA,NA,CASSPDSNNQPQHF,TGTGCCAGCAGCCCCGACAGCAACAATCAGCCCCAGCATTTT
TRBV3-1/TRBV3-2,TRBJ2-1,18,NA,TRBD2,CASSQGPPSGILYNEQFF,TGTGCCAGCAGCCAAGGTCCGCCTAGCGGGATCCTCTACAATGAGCAGTTCTTC
TRBV9,TRBJ2-1,15,NA,TRBD1,CASSVVGTGGSEQFF,TGTGCCAGCAGCGTAGTCGGGACAGGGGGCAGCGAGCAGTTCTTC
TRBV6-5,TRBJ2-3,15,once,NA,CASSYGGASTDTQYF,TGTGCCAGCAGTTACGGAGGGGCCAGCACAGATACGCAGTATTTT
TRBV3-1/TRBV3-2,TRBJ1-3,13,NA,NA,CASSPGTGNTIYF,TGTGCCAGCTCCCCTGGTACCGGAAACACCATATATTTT
TRBV30,TRBJ2-1,11,once,NA,CAWRNNNEQFF,TGTGCCTGGAGGAACAACAATGAGCAGTTCTTC
TRBV7-2,TRBJ1-2,14,NA,NA,CASSIINLDPGYTF,TGTGCCAGCAGCATTATCAACTTGGACCCTGGCTACACCTTC
TRBV25-1,TRBJ1-6,12,NA,NA,CASTGNNSPLHF,TGTGCCAGCACCGGGAATAATTCACCCCTCCACTTT
TRBV5-1,TRBJ1-3,15,NA,TRBD1,CASSLEQGPGNTIYF,TGCGCCAGCAGCTTGGAACAGGGGCCAGGAAACACCATATATTTT
TRBV11-1,TRBJ2-2,15,NA,NA,CASSPRTLNTGELFF,TGTGCCAGCTCCCCCCGCACCCTGAACACCGGGGAGCTGTTTTTT
TRBV9,TRBJ2-7,17,NA,TRBD1,CASSVGASTGASYEQYF,TGTGCCAGCAGCGTGGGAGCTTCAACAGGGGCCTCCTACGAGCAGTACTTC
TRBV6-5,TRBJ1-5,15,NA,TRBD1,CASSYRKGANQPQHF,TGTGCCAGCAGTTACCGGAAGGGGGCCAATCAGCCCCAGCATTTT
TRBV25-1,TRBJ1-1,13,NA,TRBD1,CASRFGQGAEAFF,TGTGCCAGCAGGTTTGGACAGGGCGCTGAAGCTTTCTTT
TRBV7-2,TRBJ1-1,13,NA,NA,CASSLAGGFEAFF,TGTGCCAGCAGCTTAGCAGGGGGTTTTGAAGCTTTCTTT
TRBV4-3,TRBJ2-7,14,NA,TRBD1,CASSNNRGSDEQYF,TGCGCCAGCTCCAACAACAGGGGGTCGGACGAGCAGTACTTC
TRBV6-5,TRBJ1-2,14,NA,TRBD1,CASSLDRTSYGYTF,TGTGCCAGCAGCCTGGACAGGACATCCTATGGCTACACCTTC
TRBV30,TRBJ1-1,11,NA,NA,CAWDKGDEAFF,TGTGCCTGGGATAAAGGGGATGAAGCTTTCTTT
TRBV5-1,TRBJ1-1,14,NA,TRBD1,CASSSYDRGPEAFF,TGCGCCAGCAGCTCCTATGACAGGGGGCCTGAAGCTTTCTTT
TRBV27,TRBJ2-7,13,NA,NA,CASSSLGTYEQYF,TGTGCCAGCAGTTCCCTGGGGACCTACGAGCAGTACTTC
TRBV15,TRBJ1-6,17,NA,NA,CATSPGRGFEGNSPLHF,TGTGCCACCAGCCCAGGGAGGGGGTTTGAGGGGAATTCACCCCTCCACTTT
TRBV2,TRBJ2-7,14,few,NA,CASTQRGAGREQYF,TGTGCCAGCACCCAACGCGGGGCGGGACGCGAGCAGTACTTC
TRBV19,TRBJ2-5,15,NA,NA,CASSTLGQGAETQYF,TGTGCCAGTAGTACGTTGGGACAAGGGGCGGAGACCCAGTACTTC
TRBV12-3/TRBV12-4,TRBJ1-5,13,NA,TRBD1,CASSGTDNQPQHF,TGTGCCAGCAGCGGGACAGACAATCAGCCCCAGCATTTT
TRBV5-1,TRBJ2-3,14,once,NA,CASSLGQSADTQYF,TGCGCCAGCAGCTTGGGCCAATCGGCAGATACGCAGTATTTT
TRBV2,TRBJ1-1,12,NA,NA,CASTGGDTEAFF,TGTGCCAGCACTGGGGGGGACACTGAAGCTTTCTTT
TRBV2,TRBJ1-5,14,NA,NA,CASSGQGLNQPQHF,TGTGCCAGCAGTGGGCAGGGTCTAAATCAGCCCCAGCATTTT
TRBV5-1,TRBJ1-1,14,once,NA,CASRLIGTNTEAFF,TGCGCCAGCAGATTAATCGGAACGAACACTGAAGCTTTCTTT
TRBV5-1,TRBJ2-3,17,NA,NA,CASSGGNRDGFSDTQYF,TGCGCCAGCAGCGGAGGCAACAGGGACGGGTTCTCAGATACGCAGTATTTT
TRBV6-2/TRBV6-3,TRBJ1-5,14,once,NA,CASSAISSNQPQHF,TGTGCCAGCAGCGCGATCTCCAGCAATCAGCCCCAGCATTTT
TRBV25-1,TRBJ2-3,14,NA,NA,CASSEGVSVRTQYF,TGTGCCAGCAGTGAAGGAGTTAGCGTACGTACGCAGTATTTT
TRBV5-5,TRBJ1-5,12,NA,NA,CASSLADQPQHF,TGTGCCAGCAGCTTGGCTGATCAGCCCCAGCATTTT
TRBV11-2,TRBJ1-2,15,NA,NA,CASSLDGGVWYGYTF,TGTGCCAGCAGCTTAGATGGGGGCGTTTGGTATGGCTACACCTTC
TRBV13,TRBJ2-7,14,NA,NA,CASSRVEVSYEQYF,TGTGCCAGCAGCCGGGTAGAGGTCTCCTACGAGCAGTACTTC
TRBV11-2,TRBJ2-3,15,few,TRBD2,CASSLTSGRQHTQYF,TGTGCCAGCAGCTTAACTAGCGGGAGACAACATACGCAGTATTTT
TRBV3-1/TRBV3-2,TRBJ2-7,11,NA,NA,CASSQRHEQYF,TGTGCCAGCAGCCAACGCCACGAGCAGTACTTC
TRBV7-8,TRBJ2-1,18,NA,NA,CASSLSAASEFYIDEQFF,TGTGCCAGCAGCTTAAGCGCTGCTAGCGAATTCTATATCGATGAGCAGTTCTTC
TRBV11-1,TRBJ1-5,13,NA,TRBD1,CASSLAQGEPQHF,TGTGCCAGCAGCTTAGCGCAGGGGGAGCCCCAGCATTTT
TRBV24-1,TRBJ2-1,17,NA,TRBD2,CATSDSGTSGAYNEQFF,TGTGCCACCAGTGACTCGGGGACTAGCGGCGCCTACAATGAGCAGTTCTTC
TRBV7-7,TRBJ1-3,15,NA,TRBD1,CASSSGQGYGNTIYF,TGTGCTAGCAGCTCGGGACAGGGGTACGGAAACACCATATATTTT